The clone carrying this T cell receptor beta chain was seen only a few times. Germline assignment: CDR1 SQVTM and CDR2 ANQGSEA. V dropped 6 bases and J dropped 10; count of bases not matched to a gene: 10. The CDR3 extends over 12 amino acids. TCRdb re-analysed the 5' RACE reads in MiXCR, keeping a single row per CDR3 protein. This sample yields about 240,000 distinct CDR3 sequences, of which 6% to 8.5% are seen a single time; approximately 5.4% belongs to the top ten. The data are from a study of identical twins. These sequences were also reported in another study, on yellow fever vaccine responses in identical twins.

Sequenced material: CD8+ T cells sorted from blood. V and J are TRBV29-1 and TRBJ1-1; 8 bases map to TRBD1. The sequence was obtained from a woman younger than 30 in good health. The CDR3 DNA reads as TGCAGCGTGCCTGGACAGGGAGGTCTAGCTTTCTTT. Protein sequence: CSVPGQGGLAFF.